This T cell receptor beta chain is from a study of CD8+CD57+ T cells in acquired aplastic anemia. Study at large: Sorted CD4+ and CD8+ cells yielded approximately 3.4 ug of DNA on average.

Germline V CDR1 and CDR2: SQVTM, ANQGSEA. V lost 7 bases to trimming and J lost 6 bases; unmatched junction nucleotides: 9. The CDR3 consists of 12 residues. Profiles of TCR beta VDJ and CDR3 were generated from a genomic DNA template. TCRdb fed the reads into MiXCR, producing one record per CDR3 protein. The top ten clones hold more than 10% of a sample with 150,000 or so distinct CDR3 sequences, roughly 49% of them seen once. The authors sequenced patients whose flow cytometry had shown CD8+CD57+ cell expansion. Comments on this clonotype: Its target is not known.

Findings of the study overall: The study identified roughly 29 CD8+ CDR3 sequences shared by patients and controls. A significant difference in CD8+ Simpson's diversity between patients and controls was not found.

Sequencing was done on a sample of sorted CD4+, CD8+, or CD8+CD57+ T cells (not recorded which) from PBMCs. This TCR was sampled from a human donor with aplastic anemia. The chain carries TRBV29-1 and TRBJ2-7; 7 bases are shared with TRBD2. The CDR3 protein is CSGLAPSSEQYF. The CDR3 DNA follows: TGCAGCGGACTAGCCCCGAGCTCCGAGCAGTACTTC.